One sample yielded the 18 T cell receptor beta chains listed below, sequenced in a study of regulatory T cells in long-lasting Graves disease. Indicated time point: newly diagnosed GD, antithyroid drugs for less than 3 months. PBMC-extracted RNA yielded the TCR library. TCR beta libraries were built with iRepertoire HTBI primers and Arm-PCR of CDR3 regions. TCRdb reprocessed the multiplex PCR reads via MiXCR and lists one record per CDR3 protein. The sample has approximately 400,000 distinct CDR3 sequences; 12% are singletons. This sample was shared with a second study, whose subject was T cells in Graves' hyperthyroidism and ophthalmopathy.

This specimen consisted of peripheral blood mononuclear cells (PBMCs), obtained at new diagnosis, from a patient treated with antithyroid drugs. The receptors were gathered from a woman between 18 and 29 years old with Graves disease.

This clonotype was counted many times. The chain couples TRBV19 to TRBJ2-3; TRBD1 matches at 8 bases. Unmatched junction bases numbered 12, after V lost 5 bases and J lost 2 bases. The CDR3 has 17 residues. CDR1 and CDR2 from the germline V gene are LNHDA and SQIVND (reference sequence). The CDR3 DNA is TGTGCCAGTAGTTTACTTGCCAGGGGGCGATCCACAGATACGCAGTATTTT. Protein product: CASSLLARGRSTDTQYF.

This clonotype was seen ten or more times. The CDR3 protein is CASSLRYRGGRDEQFF. CDR3 coding DNA: TGCGCCAGCAGCTTGAGATACAGGGGCGGTCGGGATGAGCAGTTCTTC. The chain couples TRBV5-1 to TRBJ2-1; 7 bases match TRBD1. The V segment lost 1 base and the J segment 8 bases; nucleotides outside the gene matches: 12. CDR1 and CDR2 from the germline V gene are SGHRS and YFSETQ. The CDR3 length is 16 residues.

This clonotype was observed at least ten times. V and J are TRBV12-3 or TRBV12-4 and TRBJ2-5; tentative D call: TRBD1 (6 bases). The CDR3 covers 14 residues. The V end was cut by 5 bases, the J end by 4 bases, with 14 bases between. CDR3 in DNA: TGTGCCAGCAGTCCCCAGGGGTCGGGAGAGACCCAGTACTTC. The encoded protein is CASSPQGSGETQYF.

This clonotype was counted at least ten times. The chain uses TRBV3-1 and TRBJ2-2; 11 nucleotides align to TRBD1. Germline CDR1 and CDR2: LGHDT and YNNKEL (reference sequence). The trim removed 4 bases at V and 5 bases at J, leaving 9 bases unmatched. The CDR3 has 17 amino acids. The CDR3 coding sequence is TGTGCCAGCAGCCTGCGGACAGGGGGCTCCGGAACCGGGGAGCTGTTTTTT. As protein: CASSLRTGGSGTGELFF.

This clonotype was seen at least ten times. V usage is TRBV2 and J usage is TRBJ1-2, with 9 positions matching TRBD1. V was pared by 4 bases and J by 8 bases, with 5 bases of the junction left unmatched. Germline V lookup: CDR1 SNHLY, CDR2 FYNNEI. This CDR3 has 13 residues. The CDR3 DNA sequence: TGTGCCAGCAGTGCGGACAGGGGTTACGGCTACACCTTC. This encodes CASSADRGYGYTF.

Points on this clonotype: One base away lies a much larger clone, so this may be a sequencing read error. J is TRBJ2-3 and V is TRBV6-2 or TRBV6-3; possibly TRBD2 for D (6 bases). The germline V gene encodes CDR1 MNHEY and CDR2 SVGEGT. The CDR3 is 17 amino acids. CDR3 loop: CASSYSLGRPITDAQYF. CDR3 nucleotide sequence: TGTGCCAGCAGTTACTCGCTTGGGAGGCCGATCACAGATGCGCAGTATTTT.

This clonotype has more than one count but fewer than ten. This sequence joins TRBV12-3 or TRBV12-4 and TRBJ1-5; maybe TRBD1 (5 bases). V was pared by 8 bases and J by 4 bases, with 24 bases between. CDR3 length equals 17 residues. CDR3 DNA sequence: TGTGCCAGCGGTCAAAACCGGCCAGGGTCCAGGAATCAGCCCCAGCATTTT. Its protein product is CASGQNRPGSRNQPQHF.

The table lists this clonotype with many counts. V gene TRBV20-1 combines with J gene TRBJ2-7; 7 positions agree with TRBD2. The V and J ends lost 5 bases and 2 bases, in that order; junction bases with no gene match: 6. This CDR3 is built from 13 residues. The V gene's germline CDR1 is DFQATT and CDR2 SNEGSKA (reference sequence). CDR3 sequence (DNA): TGCAGTGCTGGCGGGGGTTTCACCTACGAGCAGTACTTC. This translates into CSAGGGFTYEQYF.

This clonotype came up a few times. The CDR3 DNA reads as TGTGCCAGCAGCTCTCCCCCCAGTCAAGAGCAGTACTTC. This codes for CASSSPPSQEQYF. This rearrangement joins TRBV7-2 to TRBJ2-7; D is uncertain. This CDR3 comprises 13 residues. The germline V and J ends were trimmed by 4 bases and 7 bases, with 14 bases remaining between them. Looked up from germline, CDR1 is SGHTA and CDR2 is FQGNSA.

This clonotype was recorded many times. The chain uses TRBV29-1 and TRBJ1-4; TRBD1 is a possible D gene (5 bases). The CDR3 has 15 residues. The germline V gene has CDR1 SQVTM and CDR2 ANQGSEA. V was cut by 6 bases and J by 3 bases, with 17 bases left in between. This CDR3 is CSVGGEVGANEKLFF. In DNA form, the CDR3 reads TGCAGCGTCGGGGGGGAAGTCGGGGCTAATGAAAAACTGTTTTTT.

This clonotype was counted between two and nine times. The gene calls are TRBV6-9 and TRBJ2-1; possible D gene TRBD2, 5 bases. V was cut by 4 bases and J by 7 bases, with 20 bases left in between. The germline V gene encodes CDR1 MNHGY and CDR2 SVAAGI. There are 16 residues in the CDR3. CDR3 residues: CASSFYRVPPGNEQFF. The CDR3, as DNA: TGTGCCAGCAGTTTTTATAGGGTACCCCCGGGGAATGAGCAGTTCTTC.

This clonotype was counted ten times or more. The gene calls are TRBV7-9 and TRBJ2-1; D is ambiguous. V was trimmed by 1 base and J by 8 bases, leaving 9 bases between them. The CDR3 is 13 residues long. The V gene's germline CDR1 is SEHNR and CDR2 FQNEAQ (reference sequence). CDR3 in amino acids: CASSLGQVDEQFF. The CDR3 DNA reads TGTGCCAGCAGCTTAGGTCAGGTCGATGAGCAGTTCTTC.

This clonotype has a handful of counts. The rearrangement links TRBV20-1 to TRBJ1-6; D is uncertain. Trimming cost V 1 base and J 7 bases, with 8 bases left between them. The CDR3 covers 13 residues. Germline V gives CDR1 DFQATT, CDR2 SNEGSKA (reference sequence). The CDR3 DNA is TGCAGTGCTAGAGTCGTCCGAAATTCACCCCTCCACTTT. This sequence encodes CSARVVRNSPLHF.

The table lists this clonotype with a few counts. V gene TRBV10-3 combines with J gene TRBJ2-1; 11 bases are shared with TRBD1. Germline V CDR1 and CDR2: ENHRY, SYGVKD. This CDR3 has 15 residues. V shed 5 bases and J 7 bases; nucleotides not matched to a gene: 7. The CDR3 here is CAISPGTGGKNEQFF. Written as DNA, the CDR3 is TGTGCCATCAGTCCCGGGACAGGGGGGAAGAATGAGCAGTTCTTC.

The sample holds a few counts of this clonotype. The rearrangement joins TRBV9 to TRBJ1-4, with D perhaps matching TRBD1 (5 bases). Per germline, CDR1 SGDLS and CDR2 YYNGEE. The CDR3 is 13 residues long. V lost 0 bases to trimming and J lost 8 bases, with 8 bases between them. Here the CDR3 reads CASSVEGTEKLFF. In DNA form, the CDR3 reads TGTGCCAGCAGCGTAGAAGGGACCGAAAAACTGTTTTTT. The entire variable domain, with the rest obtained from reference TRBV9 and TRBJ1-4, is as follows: DSGVTQTPKHLITATGQRVTLRCSPRSGDLSVYWYQQSLDQGLQFLIQYYNGEERAKGNILERFSAQQFPDLHSELNLSSLELGDSALYFCASSVEGTEKLFFGSGTQLSVL.

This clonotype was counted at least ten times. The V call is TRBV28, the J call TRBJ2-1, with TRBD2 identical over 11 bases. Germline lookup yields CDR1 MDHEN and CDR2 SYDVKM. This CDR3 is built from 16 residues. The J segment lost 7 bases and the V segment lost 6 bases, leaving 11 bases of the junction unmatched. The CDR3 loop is CASREGPSGRRNEQFF. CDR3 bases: TGTGCCAGCAGAGAGGGGCCTAGCGGGAGGCGGAATGAGCAGTTCTTC.

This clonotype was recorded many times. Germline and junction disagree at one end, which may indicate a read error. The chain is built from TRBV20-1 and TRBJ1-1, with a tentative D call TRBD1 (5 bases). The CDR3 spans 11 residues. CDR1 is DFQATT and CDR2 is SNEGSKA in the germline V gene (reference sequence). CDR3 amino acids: CSARLLPGDLF. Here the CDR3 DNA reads TGCAGTGCTAGACTTCTACCTGGGGACTTATTT.

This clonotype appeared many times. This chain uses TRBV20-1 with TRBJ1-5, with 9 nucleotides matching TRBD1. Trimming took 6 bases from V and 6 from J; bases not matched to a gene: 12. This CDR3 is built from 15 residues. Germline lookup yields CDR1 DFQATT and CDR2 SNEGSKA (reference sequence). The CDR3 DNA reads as TGCAGTGCCACGGGACAGGGCGGTTTTGGTCAGCCCCAGCATTTT. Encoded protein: CSATGQGGFGQPQHF.